This T cell receptor beta chain was retrieved from a study of spatial heterogeneity in lung cancer. Whole-study context: Samples were donated by 72 untreated early-stage non-small cell lung cancer patients.

This clonotype is medium-sized in the sample. Germline V gene lookup returns CDR1 SEHNR and CDR2 FQNEAQ (reference sequence). The CDR3 consists of 14 residues. V lost 6 bases to trimming and J lost 2 bases, with 14 bases between them. TCR cDNA molecules each had a unique molecular identifier. One entry per CDR3 protein, called by TCRdb with MiXCR from the 5' RACE reads. The sample includes 25,000 to 35,000 distinct CDR3 sequences, about 10% of them seen just once. Time point defined: blood at routine non-recurrence follow-up after resection. Whole RNA obtained from tumor, nontumor lung or frozen PBMC underwent sequencing without sorting.

The source is a female donor with early-stage non-small cell lung cancer. The chain links TRBV7-9 to TRBJ2-7; a possible D gene is TRBD1 (5 bases). Sequenced material: PBMCs, taken at follow-up. The DNA for the CDR3 is TGTGCCAGCAGACCTCAGGGCCATCCCTACGAGCAGTACTTC. Amino acid sequence: CASRPQGHPYEQYF. The full variable domain, rest sourced from reference TRBV7-9 and TRBJ2-7, is DTGVSQNPRHKITKRGQNVTFRCDPISEHNRLYWYRQTLGQGPEFLTYFQNEAQLEKSRLLSDRFSAERPKGSFSTLEIQRTEQGDSAMYLCASRPQGHPYEQYFGPGTRLTVT.